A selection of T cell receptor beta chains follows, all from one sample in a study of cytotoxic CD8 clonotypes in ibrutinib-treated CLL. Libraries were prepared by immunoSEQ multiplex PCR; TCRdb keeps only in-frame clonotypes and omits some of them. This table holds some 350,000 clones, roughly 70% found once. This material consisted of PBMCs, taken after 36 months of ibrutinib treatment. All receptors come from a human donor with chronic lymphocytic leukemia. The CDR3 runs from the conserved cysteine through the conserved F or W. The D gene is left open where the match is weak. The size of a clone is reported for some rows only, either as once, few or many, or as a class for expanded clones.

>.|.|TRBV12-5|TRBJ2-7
TGTGCTAGTGGTTCTGGGTTCTACGAGCAGTACTTC
CASGSGFYEQYF
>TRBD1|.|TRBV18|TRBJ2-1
TGTGCCAGCTCACAGACAGGGTCCTCCTACAATGAGCAGTTCTTC
CASSQTGSSYNEQFF
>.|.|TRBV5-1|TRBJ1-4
TGCGCCAGCAGCCAAGGATCAACTAATGAAAAACTGTTTTTT
CASSQGSTNEKLFF
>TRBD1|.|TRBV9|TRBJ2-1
TGTGCCAGCAGCGTAGTTAGCGGGACAGGGGGCAGGGAGCAGTTCTTC
CASSVVSGTGGREQFF
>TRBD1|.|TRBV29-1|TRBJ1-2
TGCAGCGTTGAAGCCCCGACAGGGAAGGGCTACACCTTC
CSVEAPTGKGYTF
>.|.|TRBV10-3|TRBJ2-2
TGTGCCATCAGTCCTCGGGGCCTGAACACCGGGGAGCTGTTTTTT
CAISPRGLNTGELFF
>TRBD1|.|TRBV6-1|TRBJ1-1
TGTGCCAGCAGTGAAGCGAGACAGGGATTGTTCCCGTGGGTCACTGAAGCTTTCTTT
CASSEARQGLFPWVTEAFF
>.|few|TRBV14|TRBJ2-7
TGTGCCAGCAGCCAACATTACGAGCAGTACTTC
CASSQHYEQYF
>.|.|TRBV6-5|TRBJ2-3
TGTGCCAGCAGTTACGCTGGAGCGGCAGATACGCAGTATTTT
CASSYAGAADTQYF
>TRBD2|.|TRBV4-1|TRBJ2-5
TGCGCCAGCAGCCGGCCGGGACTAGCGGGTGCAGAGACCCAGTACTTC
CASSRPGLAGAETQYF
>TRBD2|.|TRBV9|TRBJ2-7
TGTGCCAGCAGCGTAGAACCCGGGACTAGAGGCGAGCAGTACTTC
CASSVEPGTRGEQYF
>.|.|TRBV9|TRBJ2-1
TGTGCCAGCAGCGTAGGGTATGAGCAGTTCTTC
CASSVGYEQFF
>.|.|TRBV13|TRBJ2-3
TGTGCCAGCAGCTTACAACTAGCTCTGCGTACGCAGTATTTT
CASSLQLALRTQYF
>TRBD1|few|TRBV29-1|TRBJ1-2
TGCAGCGTCGGGACAGGGAACTATGGCTACACCTTC
CSVGTGNYGYTF
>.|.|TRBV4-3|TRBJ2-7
TGCGCCAGCAGCTACGAAAACGAGCAGTACTTC
CASSYENEQYF
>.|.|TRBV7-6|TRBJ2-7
TGTGCCAGCAGCTTGATGGGGGGAGTTGGGTACGAGCAGTACTTC
CASSLMGGVGYEQYF
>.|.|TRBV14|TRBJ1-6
TGTGCCAGCAGCCAATTACGGGATAGCTCCTATAATTCACCCCTCCACTTT
CASSQLRDSSYNSPLHF
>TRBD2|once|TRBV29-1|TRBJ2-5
TGCAGCGCCCTGCTTCGACTAGCGGGGTTGTTGGACCAAGAGACCCAGTACTTC
CSALLRLAGLLDQETQYF
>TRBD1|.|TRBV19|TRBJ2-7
TGTGCCAGTAGTGACCGGACAGGGAACGCCTACGAGCAGTACTTC
CASSDRTGNAYEQYF